This T cell receptor (beta chain) was found in a study of CD8 T cells in ankylosing spondylitis (dated by TCRdb to about 2017). Concerning the study at large: To find TCR variants linked to disease, the study profiled T cell receptor beta repertoires in ankylosing spondylitis patients and healthy donors. The whole study cohort included 85 to 120 healthy donors and 25 ankylosing spondylitis patients. Samples of peripheral blood were taken, and for ankylosing spondylitis patients, synovial fluid was collected as well.

Summary of the overall study and its limitations: The disease-linked clones had a CD8+ phenotype and were found at relatively low frequencies in peripheral blood. The disease-linked clones were reported to be significantly enriched in matched synovial fluid samples from ankylosing spondylitis patients. Some TCR beta motif variants had previously been reported in synovial fluid and blood of reactive arthritis patients, which suggested common disease-initiation mechanisms. Blood from ankylosing spondylitis patients appeared to be characterized by a TCR beta motif made up of under ten highly homologous amino acid variants.

The CDR3 holds 16 amino acids from the cysteine to the phenylalanine. The DNA shown is the 48-base CDR3, in frame from base 1. Based on the germline V gene (reference sequence), the CDR1 and CDR2 sequences are SEHNR and FQNEAQ. The V end gives up 5 bases and the J end 7 bases, leaving 17 bases in the junction not matched to a gene. A remark on this clonotype: This clone's antigen is unknown. No clone much larger than this one lies a single base away; base qualities are absent.

Sequencing instrument: Illumina HiSeq 2500. Quantitative 5'-RACE with molecular barcodes was the method used to prepare the TCR beta libraries. Per the source publication's procedure: To identify disease-linked TCR variants, a new computational method was used, one built on a probabilistic model of VDJ rearrangement. TCRdb handled the public reads itself, with Q25 trimming in fastp and clone calling in MiXCR, and kept productive beta chains. Rows are combined by CDR3 protein, so each entry shows the most common genes and DNA. These V and J calls originate from TCRdb's pipeline instead of the authors' own analysis. The sample table holds 150,000 to 200,000 distinct CDR3 sequences, of which roughly 13% were seen once. 9.5% to 12% of the sample belongs to the ten largest clones.

The source material was blood, either unsorted or a sorted T cell fraction (not recorded which). In this chain, TRBV7-9 is recombined with TRBJ2-7; a stretch of 7 junction bases matches TRBD2. This TCR was sampled from a female donor with ankylosing spondylitis or in good health (not recorded which). The CDR3 in this case is CASSVAAGERLGEQYF. The base sequence is TGTGCCAGCAGCGTCGCGGCGGGAGAAAGACTCGGAGAGCAGTACTTC.